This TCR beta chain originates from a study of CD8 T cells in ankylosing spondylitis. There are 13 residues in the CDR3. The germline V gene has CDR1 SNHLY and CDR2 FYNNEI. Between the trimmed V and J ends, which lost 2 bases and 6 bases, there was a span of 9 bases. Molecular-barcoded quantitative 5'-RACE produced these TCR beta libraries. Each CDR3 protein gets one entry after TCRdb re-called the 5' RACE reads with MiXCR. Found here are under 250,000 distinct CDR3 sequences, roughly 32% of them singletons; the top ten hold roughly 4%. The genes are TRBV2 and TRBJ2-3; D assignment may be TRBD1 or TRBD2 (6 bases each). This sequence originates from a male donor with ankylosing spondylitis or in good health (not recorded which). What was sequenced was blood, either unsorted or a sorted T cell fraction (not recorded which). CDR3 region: CASSERRGDTQYF. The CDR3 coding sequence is TGTGCCAGCAGTGAAAGGAGGGGGGATACGCAGTATTTT.